Each of the 3 T cell receptor beta chains below was sequenced from the same sample in a study of vaccination and CD4 T cells after COVID-19. These receptors have no identified antigens. With the Oncomine TCR Beta short-read assay, DNA from cultured CD4+ T cells was sequenced. Via MiXCR, TCRdb re-called the PCR reads, giving one row per CDR3 protein. The sample lists several thousand distinct CDR3 sequences, about 60% occurring once. Treatment indicated: approximately 9-day PBMC culture with coronavirus spike peptide pools or control peptides (ViraFEST assay). The material sequenced was CD4+ T cells from blood, cultured in vitro. Source of these receptors: a human donor who had recovered from COVID-19.

The chain combines TRBV6-2 or TRBV6-3 with TRBJ2-5, with D possibly matching TRBD2 (5 bases). The length of the CDR3 is 12 residues. Trimming pared 2 bases from V and 7 bases from J, leaving 8 bases between. Germline CDR1 MNHEY, CDR2 SVGEGT. CDR3 coding DNA: TGTGCCAGCAGTTACCTACGGGGGACCCAGTACTTC. Translated, it gives CASSYLRGTQYF.

The chain couples TRBV20-1 to TRBJ2-2, with D perhaps matching TRBD2 (6 bases). Germline CDR1 DFQATT, CDR2 SNEGSKA (reference sequence). The CDR3 is 16 residues long. Trimming removed 0 bases from V and 1 base from J, with 12 bases in between. This CDR3 reads CSARDGGKGNTGELFF. The CDR3 region has the DNA TGCAGTGCTAGAGATGGGGGGAAGGGGAACACCGGGGAGCTGTTTTTT.

This clonotype appeared a few times. J is TRBJ2-2 and V is TRBV2; 13 bases agree with TRBD2. CDR1 SNHLY and CDR2 FYNNEI come from the germline V gene. V trimming: 9 bases; J trimming: 2 bases; junction bases outside the gene matches: 0. The CDR3 contains 14 residues. CDR3 coding DNA: TGTGCCAGGGGACTAGCGGGAAACACCGGGGAGCTGTTTTTT. The encoded protein is CARGLAGNTGELFF.